This is a list of T cell receptor beta chains from one sample in a study of human thymus T cells. Method: immunoSEQ multiplex PCR; TCRdb's copy keeps in-frame clones and lacks some. The sample has tens of thousands of clones, approximately 93% seen once; the top ten hold about 0.12%. Sequencing was carried out using blood. All receptors come from a boy in the first two years of life with a congenital heart defect but otherwise immunologically healthy. The CDR3 runs from the conserved cysteine through the conserved F or W. The D gene is left open where the match is weak. Clone size is stated in some rows and not others, as once, few, many or a class when expanded.

j_gene	v_gene	abundance	d_gene	CDR3aa	CDR3nt
TRBJ1-1	TRBV5-1	.	.	CASSPSGLSVAFF	TGCGCCAGCAGCCCCTCGGGACTCTCGGTAGCTTTCTTT
TRBJ1-5	TRBV9	once	.	CASSVGPDGTQPQHF	TGTGCCAGCAGCGTAGGGCCTGATGGTACTCAGCCCCAGCATTTT
TRBJ1-3	TRBV4-1	.	.	CASSPGHSGNTIYF	TGCGCCAGCAGCCCGGGACACTCTGGAAACACCATATATTTT
TRBJ2-2	TRBV2	few	.	CASSVGGELFF	TGTGCCAGCAGTGTTGGCGGGGAGCTGTTTTTT
TRBJ2-2	TRBV19	.	.	CASSKPQGPGELFF	TGTGCCAGTAGCAAACCACAGGGCCCCGGGGAGCTGTTTTTT
TRBJ2-1	TRBV6-1	.	TRBD2	CASTLAGHYNEQFF	TGTGCCAGCACACTAGCGGGGCACTACAATGAGCAGTTCTTC
TRBJ1-6	TRBV6-5	.	.	CASTTFYNSPLHF	TGTGCCAGCACGACCTTTTATAATTCACCCCTCCACTTT
TRBJ2-1	TRBV27	.	.	CASSRGSPGNEQFF	TGTGCCAGCAGTCGCGGGTCGCCAGGGAATGAGCAGTTCTTC
TRBJ2-7	TRBV6-5	.	TRBD2	CASSYSGTSGYEQYF	TGTGCCAGCAGTTACTCGGGGACTAGCGGCTACGAGCAGTACTTC
TRBJ1-2	TRBV6-5	.	TRBD1	CASRRQGFTYGYTF	TGTGCCAGCAGGAGACAGGGCTTCACTTATGGCTACACCTTC
TRBJ1-5	TRBV25-1	.	.	CASMGQGGQPQHF	TGTGCCAGCATGGGGCAGGGCGGTCAGCCCCAGCATTTT
TRBJ1-5	TRBV28	.	.	CASSFPYSNQPQHF	TGTGCCAGCAGTTTCCCCTATAGCAATCAGCCCCAGCATTTT
TRBJ2-7	TRBV5-5	.	TRBD2	CASNVAGGVSYEQYF	TGTGCCAGTAATGTAGCGGGGGGCGTTTCCTACGAGCAGTACTTC
TRBJ2-3	TRBV9	.	.	CASSFPGQGERDTQYF	TGTGCCAGCAGCTTTCCGGGACAAGGGGAACGAGATACGCAGTATTTT
TRBJ1-1	TRBV27	.	.	CASSRTRGGAFF	TGTGCCAGCAGTCGGACAAGGGGGGGAGCTTTCTTT
TRBJ2-3	TRBV4-3	.	.	CASSQAGGVPDTQYF	TGCGCCAGCAGCCAAGCAGGGGGGGTCCCAGATACGCAGTATTTT
TRBJ2-1	TRBV4-2	.	.	CASSQESLTYNEQFF	TGTGCCAGCAGCCAAGAAAGCCTTACTTACAATGAGCAGTTCTTC
TRBJ1-4	TRBV4-2	.	.	CASSQGTVNEKLFF	TGTGCCAGCAGCCAAGGGACAGTTAATGAAAAACTGTTTTTT
TRBJ2-7	TRBV27	.	TRBD1	CASSPRTGGAYEQYF	TGTGCCAGCAGTCCCAGGACAGGGGGTGCCTACGAGCAGTACTTC
TRBJ2-2	TRBV6-5	.	.	CASSPPGVASGELFF	TGTGCCAGCAGCCCCCCGGGGGTAGCATCCGGGGAGCTGTTTTTT
TRBJ2-2	TRBV4-1	.	.	CASSQWYTGELFF	TGCGCCAGCAGCCAATGGTACACCGGGGAGCTGTTTTTT
TRBJ2-7	TRBV30	.	TRBD1	CAWRTQTGPHF	TGTGCCTGGAGGACCCAGACAGGGCCACACTTC
TRBJ2-2	TRBV4-1	once	.	CASSWGAVRSGELFF	TGCGCCAGCAGCTGGGGAGCTGTACGGTCCGGGGAGCTGTTTTTT
TRBJ2-1	TRBV7-8	.	.	CASSGYPIQGLRNEQFF	TGTGCCAGCAGCGGGTACCCCATCCAGGGGTTACGAAATGAGCAGTTCTTC
TRBJ2-5	TRBV6-5	.	TRBD2	CASSPGGLMETQYF	TGTGCCAGCAGTCCGGGGGGGCTGATGGAGACCCAGTACTTC
TRBJ2-7	TRBV23-1	.	TRBD1	CASSQSGQDYEQYF	TGCGCCAGCAGTCAATCCGGACAGGACTACGAGCAGTACTTC
TRBJ1-5	TRBV30	.	.	CAWRGRSNQPQHF	TGTGCCTGGAGGGGGCGCAGCAATCAGCCCCAGCATTTT
TRBJ1-1	TRBV7-2	.	.	CASSLASGLNTEAFF	TGTGCCAGCAGCTTAGCGTCGGGGCTGAACACTGAAGCTTTCTTT
TRBJ1-1	TRBV19	.	.	CASSIGTVNTEAFF	TGTGCCAGTAGTATCGGGACCGTGAACACTGAAGCTTTCTTT
TRBJ2-4	TRBV4-2	.	.	CASSQGLRDIQYF	TGTGCCAGCAGCCAAGGCCTTAGGGACATTCAGTACTTC
TRBJ2-6	TRBV18	.	.	CASSPGHSGANVLTF	TGTGCCAGCTCACCGGGACACTCTGGGGCCAACGTCCTGACTTTC
TRBJ1-5	TRBV5-4	once	.	CASSLGGSNQPQHF	TGTGCCAGCAGCTTGGGAGGAAGCAATCAGCCCCAGCATTTT
TRBJ2-3	TRBV5-1	.	.	CASSPLGPTDTQYF	TGCGCCAGCAGCCCACTGGGACCCACAGATACGCAGTATTTT
TRBJ2-7	TRBV28	.	TRBD1	CASSFRGTGSGEQYF	TGTGCCAGCAGTTTCCGTGGGACAGGGAGTGGCGAGCAGTACTTC
TRBJ2-7	TRBV7-8	.	.	CASSPLGHEQYF	TGTGCCAGCAGTCCCCTTGGGCACGAGCAGTACTTC
TRBJ2-2	TRBV5-1	.	.	CASSLGLTNTGELFF	TGCGCCAGCAGCTTGGGACTAACAAACACCGGGGAGCTGTTTTTT
TRBJ1-3	TRBV30	.	TRBD1	CAWPGQGANTIYF	TGTGCCTGGCCGGGACAGGGGGCCAACACCATATATTTT
TRBJ2-1	TRBV7-3	.	.	CASSFRGYNEQFF	TGTGCCAGCAGCTTCAGGGGCTACAATGAGCAGTTCTTC
TRBJ2-7	TRBV29-1	.	.	CSVVGGSFAYEQYF	TGCAGCGTTGTTGGGGGGTCTTTCGCCTACGAGCAGTACTTC
TRBJ1-3	TRBV6-1	.	TRBD1	CASSELGTAGNTIYF	TGTGCCAGCAGTGAACTAGGGACAGCAGGAAACACCATATATTTT
TRBJ2-5	TRBV7-8	.	TRBD2	CASSLGTSGQAQYF	TGTGCCAGCAGCTTAGGGACTAGCGGGCAGGCCCAGTACTTC
TRBJ2-1	TRBV4-1	.	TRBD2	CASSQDPGLAGGYNEQFF	TGCGCCAGCAGCCAAGATCCCGGACTAGCGGGGGGGTACAATGAGCAGTTCTTC
TRBJ2-1	TRBV27	.	TRBD2	CASSRTSANYNEQFF	TGTGCCAGCAGCCGGACTAGCGCTAATTACAATGAGCAGTTCTTC
TRBJ2-1	TRBV4-3	few	.	CASSQDPQGLPSYNEQFF	TGCGCCAGCAGCCAAGACCCCCAGGGGCTTCCTTCCTACAATGAGCAGTTCTTC
TRBJ1-6	TRBV19	.	.	CATGDMGSPLHF	TGTGCCACCGGGGACATGGGTTCACCCCTCCACTTT